The source of this T cell receptor beta chain is a study of cytomegalovirus exposure and HLA in healthy donors. Findings and limits, study-wide: Cytomegalovirus-associated status was assigned to about 180 TCR beta chains.

This clone was detected a few times. Its antigen is not identified. The CDR3 consists of 11 residues. The ends were cut back, 6 bases at V and 3 bases at J, with 2 bases in the middle. CDR1 and CDR2 (germline): WNHNN, SYGVQD (reference sequence). Method: immunoSEQ multiplex PCR; TCRdb's copy keeps in-frame clones and lacks some. Of about 40,000 clones listed, 93% are singletons. The J gene is TRBJ2-2, the V gene TRBV10-1; D remains unclear. Sequenced: PBMCs. This receptor was obtained from a woman between 18 and 29 years old in good health and CMV-seronegative. The CDR3 DNA reads TGCGCCAGCAGCGACACCGGGGAGCTGTTTTTT. Protein sequence: CASSDTGELFF.